These 26 T cell receptor beta chains share one sample of origin, sequenced in a study of cytomegalovirus exposure and HLA in healthy donors (dated by TCRdb to the late 2010s). The protocol used for the library was the immunoSEQ multiplex PCR assay. The table was pulled from immuneACCESS by TCRdb, which kept in-frame rearrangements only. Such tables lose some clones; where checked, under half of the loss comes from unresolved V genes, and the rest has no known cause. This sample has fewer than 200,000 clones in its table, and 80% to 90% of those were observed once. The biggest ten clones account for roughly 1.4% of the sample. Sequencing was performed on PBMCs. These receptors were taken from a woman under 40 in good health and CMV-seronegative.

V gene TRBV7-2 combines with J gene TRBJ2-5; D possibly corresponds to TRBD2 (5 bases). V was cut by 5 bases and J by 5 bases, with 12 bases left in between. Germline assignment: CDR1 SGHTA and CDR2 FQGNSA. The CDR3 is 13 amino acids. The CDR3, as DNA: TGTGCCAGCAGCCGGGGTAGAGGGGAGACCCAGTACTTC. As protein: CASSRGRGETQYF. The variable domain in full, completed from reference TRBV7-2 and TRBJ2-5, reads GAGVSQSPSNKVTEKGKDVELRCDPISGHTALYWYRQSLGQGLEFLIYFQGNSAPDKSGLPSDRFSAERTGGSVSTLTIQRTQQEDSAVYLCASSRGRGETQYFGPGTRLLVL.

The chain uses TRBV6-5 and TRBJ1-6; 8 bases map to TRBD1. Per the germline V gene, CDR1 is MNHEY and CDR2 is SVGAGI. The CDR3 length is 14 residues. The junction had 1 base not matched to a gene; V was cut back by 2 bases and J by 7 bases. This chain's CDR3 is CASSYRTGNSPLHF. In DNA, the CDR3 is TGTGCCAGCAGTTACAGGACAGGGAATTCACCCCTCCACTTT.

This chain links TRBV4-2 with TRBJ1-1, with a tentative D call TRBD1 (5 bases). The CDR3 contains 16 residues. Between the trimmed V and J ends, which lost 1 base and 5 bases, there was a span of 17 bases. Germline V gene lookup returns CDR1 LGHNA and CDR2 YNFKEQ. The CDR3 coding sequence is TGTGCCAGCAGCCAAGGCGCCGGGGGGAAGGGTACTGAAGCTTTCTTT. Translating it yields CASSQGAGGKGTEAFF.

There are a few counts of this clone. The rearrangement joins TRBV11-2 to TRBJ1-2; tentatively, D is TRBD1 (5 bases). This CDR3 has 15 amino acids. CDR1 is SGHAT and CDR2 is FQNNGV in the germline V gene. Trimming pared 6 bases from V and 4 bases from J, leaving 18 bases between. For the CDR3, the DNA is TGTGCCAGCAGTGGGGGGATAGGTTTAGTCTATGGCTACACCTTC. This gives the protein CASSGGIGLVYGYTF.

This sequence joins TRBV15 and TRBJ1-2, with no clear D. The length of the CDR3 is 15 residues. Germline values: CDR1 LNHNV, CDR2 YYDKDF (reference sequence). Trimming left V 0 bases short and J 7 bases short, with 15 bases between. The CDR3 region has the DNA TGTGCCACCAGCAGAGATCAGGAGGGAGGTGGTGGCTACACCTTC. Protein product: CATSRDQEGGGGYTF. Based on the CDR3 plus reference TRBV15 and TRBJ1-2, the full variable domain is DAMVIQNPRYQVTQFGKPVTLSCSQTLNHNVMYWYQQKSSQAPKLLFHYYDKDFNNEADTPDNFQSRRPNTSFCFLDIRSPGLGDTAMYLCATSRDQEGGGGYTFGSGTRLTVV.

The chain uses TRBV25-1 and TRBJ2-1; 8 nucleotides line up with TRBD1. The CDR3 totals 16 residues. Germline V gene data show CDR1 as MGHDK and CDR2 as SYGVNS. Trimming cost V 4 bases and J 5 bases; bases outside gene matches: 10. The CDR3 coding sequence is TGTGCCAGCAGTGCTCCTTTAGGGACAGGTAACAATGAGCAGTTCTTC. Protein sequence: CASSAPLGTGNNEQFF.

The V and J genes are TRBV13 and TRBJ2-1; a possible D gene is TRBD2 (6 bases). Germline V CDR1 and CDR2: PRHDT, FYEKMQ (reference sequence). V lost 5 bases, J lost 5 bases, and 7 bases lay in between. The CDR3 extends over 12 amino acids. The CDR3 DNA is TGTGCCAGCAGCCAGCGGGACAATGAGCAGTTCTTC. It codes for CASSQRDNEQFF. The entire variable domain, with the rest obtained from reference TRBV13 and TRBJ2-1, is as follows: AAGVIQSPRHLIKEKRETATLKCYPIPRHDTVYWYQQGPGQDPQFLISFYEKMQSDKGSIPDRFSAQQFSDYHSELNMSSLELGDSALYFCASSQRDNEQFFGPGTRLTVL.

This chain uses TRBV30 with TRBJ2-2; 8 nucleotides align to TRBD2. The CDR3 covers 14 residues. Unmatched junction bases numbered 4, after V lost 0 bases and J lost 7 bases. CDR1 and CDR2 (germline): GTSNPN, SVGIG (reference sequence). CDR3 DNA sequence: TGTGCCTGGAGTGTCCTAAGCGGGGGCGGGGAGCTGTTTTTT. Its protein is CAWSVLSGGGELFF. The full variable domain, completed using reference TRBV30 and TRBJ2-2, is SQTIHQWPATLVQPVGSPLSLECTVEGTSNPNLYWYRQAAGRGLQLLFYSVGIGQISSEVPQNLSASRPQDRQFILSSKKLLLSDSGFYLCAWSVLSGGGELFFGEGSRLTVL.

The rearrangement joins TRBV27 to TRBJ1-2; D unclear. The germline CDR1 and CDR2 sequences are MNHEY and SMNVEV (reference sequence). V lost 6 bases to trimming and J lost 4 bases, with 6 bases between them. The CDR3 sequence is 11 residues long. DNA of the CDR3: TGTGCCAGCAGCACGGGCTATGGCTACACCTTC. It codes for CASSTGYGYTF.

CDR3 residues: CASSLGRRGPGEQYF. The CDR3 DNA is TGTGCCAGCAGCTTAGGGAGGCGGGGTCCTGGGGAGCAGTACTTC. This chain connects TRBV7-2 to TRBJ2-7, with a weak D call TRBD2 (6 bases). CDR1 and CDR2 (germline): SGHTA, FQGNSA. This CDR3 spans 15 amino acids. V was trimmed by 1 base and J by 7 bases, leaving 17 bases between them.

The genes are TRBV14 and TRBJ1-6; D is possibly TRBD1 (6 bases). Per the germline V gene, CDR1 is SGHDN and CDR2 is FVKESK. The CDR3 has 13 residues. Trimming took 4 bases from V and 7 from J, leaving 8 bases between them. The CDR3 sequence: CASSRQANSPLHF. The CDR3 bases are TGTGCCAGCAGCCGACAGGCAAATTCACCCCTCCACTTT.

The rearrangement joins TRBV11-3 to TRBJ2-2, with 7 bases aligning to TRBD1. CDR1 and CDR2 (germline): SGHNT, YENEEA. The V gene end was trimmed by 5 bases and the J gene end by 0 bases; junction bases not matched to a gene: 3. The CDR3 length is 15 residues. The CDR3 region is CASSKGGPNTGELFF. In DNA, the CDR3 is TGTGCCAGCAGCAAAGGGGGCCCGAACACCGGGGAGCTGTTTTTT.

V and J are TRBV6-1 and TRBJ2-3, with 7 positions matching TRBD1. The CDR3 sequence is 15 residues long. Germline V CDR1 and CDR2: MNHNS, SASEGT. J was trimmed by 2 bases and V by 7 bases; bases with no gene match: 9. CDR3 sequence reads: CASTLRGGDTDTQYF. The CDR3 bases are TGTGCCAGCACCCTAAGAGGGGGCGACACAGATACGCAGTATTTT.

The table lists this clone with a count of one. The chain recombines TRBV2 with TRBJ1-1; D remains ambiguous. V was cut by 3 bases and J by 1 base, with 6 bases left in between. In germline, CDR1 is SNHLY, CDR2 FYNNEI. The CDR3 is 13 residues long. The CDR3 protein is CASSEYRNTEAFF. The DNA for the CDR3 is TGTGCCAGCAGTGAGTATCGGAACACTGAAGCTTTCTTT.

This clone was seen once. This chain links TRBV4-1 with TRBJ2-6; 8 positions match TRBD1. This CDR3 has 20 residues. In germline, CDR1 is MGHRA, CDR2 YSYEKL. V was pared by 0 bases and J by 0 bases, with 10 bases of the junction left unmatched. CDR3 sequence reads: CASSQDNRRQGHSGANVLTF. The CDR3 DNA reads TGCGCCAGCAGCCAAGATAATAGGAGACAGGGGCACTCTGGGGCCAACGTCCTGACTTTC.

CDR3 in DNA: TGTGCCTGGAGTGTACAGGGGGCCGGGGAGCTGTTTTTT. Translated, it gives CAWSVQGAGELFF. V usage is TRBV30 and J usage is TRBJ2-2; 8 nucleotides align to TRBD1. In germline, CDR1 is GTSNPN, CDR2 SVGIG (reference sequence). V shed 0 bases and J 6 bases; nucleotides not matched to a gene: 0. The CDR3 has 13 residues.

The chain is built from TRBV9 and TRBJ2-5; D is ambiguous. The V gene's germline CDR1 is SGDLS and CDR2 YYNGEE. Trimming pared 2 bases from V and 2 bases from J, leaving 7 bases between. The CDR3 sequence is 13 residues long. CDR3 loop: CASSVGRQETQYF. DNA for the CDR3: TGTGCCAGCAGCGTTGGCAGGCAAGAGACCCAGTACTTC.

V and J are TRBV19 and TRBJ1-3; 7 bases are a match to TRBD1. Germline-derived CDR1 and CDR2 are LNHDA and SQIVND (reference sequence). The CDR3 consists of 15 residues. V was clipped by 5 bases and J by 10 bases; unmatched bases: 14. The CDR3, as DNA: TGTGCCAGTAGTCCAACCCTCTCGGAGGGGGCGACCATATATTTT. Protein sequence: CASSPTLSEGATIYF.

V gene TRBV2 combines with J gene TRBJ2-3; TRBD2 might be the D (6 bases). Germline-derived CDR1 and CDR2 are SNHLY and FYNNEI. The germline V and J ends were trimmed by 2 bases and 2 bases, with 14 bases remaining between them. The CDR3 runs to 16 residues. The CDR3 coding sequence is TGTGCCAGCAGTGAATTCCAGCGGGCCTCCACAGATACGCAGTATTTT. This sequence encodes CASSEFQRASTDTQYF. The full variable domain, completed using reference TRBV2 and TRBJ2-3, is EPEVTQTPSHQVTQMGQEVILRCVPISNHLYFYWYRQILGQKVEFLVSFYNNEISEKSEIFDDQFSVERPDGSNFTLKIRSTKLEDSAMYFCASSEFQRASTDTQYFGPGTRLTVL.

This clone has just one count. This chain links TRBV18 with TRBJ2-7; D unresolved. V gave up 6 bases and J gave up 2 bases, with 17 bases separating them. This CDR3 is built from 15 residues. Germline V lookup: CDR1 KGHSH, CDR2 LQKENI. In DNA, the CDR3 is TGTGCCAGCTCCGATTCTACCGACAATCCCTACGAGCAGTACTTC. Its protein product is CASSDSTDNPYEQYF.

This clone was observed a single time. V usage is TRBV13 and J usage is TRBJ1-6; 7 nucleotides line up with TRBD1. CDR3 length equals 13 residues. V gave up 3 bases and J gave up 9 bases; unmatched junction bases: 2. CDR1 is PRHDT, CDR2 FYEKMQ, per germline (reference sequence). CDR3 nucleotides: TGTGCCAGCAGCTTGCAGGGGGGTTCACCCCTCCACTTT. Its protein product is CASSLQGGSPLHF.

The chain combines TRBV5-6 with TRBJ2-2; maybe TRBD1 (5 bases). The CDR3 covers 15 residues. The germline V gene has CDR1 SGHDT and CDR2 YYEEEE. Trimming stripped 4 bases from V and 3 bases from J, with 13 bases between. Written as DNA, the CDR3 is TGTGCCAGCAGCCTGGGGCAGGGCGACACCGGGGAGCTGTTTTTT. Encoded protein: CASSLGQGDTGELFF. Filled out from reference TRBV5-6 and TRBJ2-2, the complete variable domain reads DAGVTQSPTHLIKTRGQQVTLRCSPKSGHDTVSWYQQALGQGPQFIFQYYEEEERQRGNFPDRFSGHQFPNYSSELNVNALLLGDSALYLCASSLGQGDTGELFFGEGSRLTVL.

This rearrangement joins TRBV7-9 to TRBJ2-5, with TRBD2 matching over 10 bases. With V trimmed by 5 bases and J by 9 bases, 6 bases remained unmatched. Germline V lookup: CDR1 SEHNR, CDR2 FQNEAQ (reference sequence). This CDR3 has 13 residues. The CDR3 sequence is CASSNSGGIAQYF. The CDR3 DNA sequence: TGTGCCAGCAGCAATAGCGGGGGGATAGCCCAGTACTTC.

The CDR3 DNA is TGCGCCAGCAGTCTACCAGTCCGCAGGGGAGATAATTCACCCCTCCACTTT. Translating gives CASSLPVRRGDNSPLHF. This chain uses TRBV23-1 with TRBJ1-6; D possibly corresponds to TRBD1 (6 bases). TRBV23-1 is filed as an ORF, its function uncertain. The V gene lost 4 bases and the J gene lost 5 bases, with 18 bases spanning the gap. The CDR3 extends over 17 amino acids.

This clone was counted once. The chain joins TRBV19 to TRBJ2-1; no firm D call. This CDR3 region has 11 residues. Germline V gives CDR1 LNHDA, CDR2 SQIVND (reference sequence). Trimming cost V 1 base and J 10 bases, with 5 bases left between them. CDR3 in DNA: TGTGCCAGTAGTATAGGACTCGAGCAGTTCTTC. Its protein is CASSIGLEQFF.

J is TRBJ2-2 and V is TRBV6-5; the D is unclear. The CDR3 totals 15 residues. Trimming cost V 4 bases and J 2 bases, with 11 bases left between them. CDR1 and CDR2 from the germline V gene are MNHEY and SVGAGI. In DNA form, the CDR3 reads TGTGCCAGCAGTTTCTCTAATACTAACACCGGGGAGCTGTTTTTT. This sequence encodes CASSFSNTNTGELFF.